A single sample is the source of the 20 T cell receptor beta chains below, sequenced in a study of control samples from healthy donors and cancer patients. Profiling relied on immunoSEQ multiplex PCR, and the TCRdb table lists in-frame clones only, not all of them. Here the sample spans under 150,000 clones, about 95% being singletons. The sample was blood. The receptors come from a man younger than 40 in good health.

The chain is built from TRBV10-2 and TRBJ2-2; TRBD2 aligns across 8 bases. The CDR3 runs 17 residues. Germline CDR1 reads WSHSY; CDR2 reads SAAADI. Trimming took 0 bases from V and 1 from J; bases not matched to a gene: 4. CDR3 bases: TGCGCCAGCAGTGAGTCGTGGCTAGCGGGGAACACCGGGGAGCTGTTTTTT. Its protein is CASSESWLAGNTGELFF.

V usage is TRBV28 and J usage is TRBJ1-5, with a tentative D call TRBD1 (6 bases). Germline V gives CDR1 MDHEN, CDR2 SYDVKM. Trimming shortened V by 6 bases and J by 4 bases, and 13 bases separated the two germline ends. The CDR3 is 14 amino acids. In DNA form, the CDR3 reads TGTGCCAGCAGCCCACCCGACAGGAATCAGCCCCAGCATTTT. Translated: CASSPPDRNQPQHF.

The chain is built from TRBV27 and TRBJ2-5, with no clear D. V lost 8 bases to trimming and J lost 1 base, with 11 bases between them. The CDR3 consists of 13 residues. Germline CDR1 reads MNHEY; CDR2 reads SMNVEV (reference sequence). For the CDR3, the DNA is TGTGCCAGCCGTTCCCCCCCCCAAGAGACCCAGTACTTC. Protein product: CASRSPPQETQYF.

Of note for this clone: Relative to the germline gene, one junction end is altered; a read error may explain this. The V gene is TRBV29-1, the J gene TRBJ1-2; 8 bases line up with TRBD1. This CDR3 has 11 residues. CDR1 and CDR2 (germline): SQVTM, ANQGSEA. CDR3 protein: CSVDLGGQAYF. DNA for the CDR3: TGCAGCGTTGATCTAGGGGGACAGGCTTACTTC.

The rearrangement links TRBV19 to TRBJ1-1, with D unclear. Germline CDR1 and CDR2: LNHDA and SQIVND (reference sequence). Trimming stripped 6 bases from V and 1 base from J, with 9 bases between. The CDR3 has 13 residues. This CDR3 is CASRAGENTEAFF. As DNA, the CDR3 is TGTGCCAGTAGGGCAGGCGAGAACACTGAAGCTTTCTTT.

The J gene is TRBJ2-7, the V gene TRBV9, with D possibly matching TRBD1 (5 bases). CDR3 length: 15 amino acids. V was clipped by 4 bases and J by 0 bases, with 14 bases between them. Looked up from germline, CDR1 is SGDLS and CDR2 is YYNGEE. The CDR3 region has the DNA TGTGCCAGCAGCCCCAACCAAGGGGCCTCCTACGAGCAGTACTTC. Its translation: CASSPNQGASYEQYF.

As DNA, the CDR3 is TGTGCCACCAGCAGAGGAGGACAGGGGCCCTACGAGACCCAGTACTTC. Translating gives CATSRGGQGPYETQYF. V gene TRBV15 combines with J gene TRBJ2-5, with 9 bases identical to TRBD1. The CDR3 runs 16 residues. Germline V gene data show CDR1 as LNHNV and CDR2 as YYDKDF (reference sequence). After removal of 1 base from V and 5 bases from J, the junction contained 8 bases not matched to a gene. Variable domain in full (rest from reference TRBV15 and TRBJ2-5): DAMVIQNPRYQVTQFGKPVTLSCSQTLNHNVMYWYQQKSSQAPKLLFHYYDKDFNNEADTPDNFQSRRPNTSFCFLDIRSPGLGDTAMYLCATSRGGQGPYETQYFGPGTRLLVL.

The CDR3 is CASSEWAGTEAFF. DNA of the CDR3: TGTGCCAGCTCCGAATGGGCAGGCACTGAAGCTTTCTTT. The chain joins TRBV18 to TRBJ1-1, with D hard to call. V dropped 6 bases and J dropped 4 bases, with 12 bases sitting between them. The germline CDR1 and CDR2 sequences are KGHSH and LQKENI. There are 13 residues in the CDR3.

The chain recombines TRBV11-2 with TRBJ1-2; D possibly corresponds to TRBD1 (5 bases). The CDR3 length is 16 residues. CDR1 and CDR2 from the germline V gene are SGHAT and FQNNGV. V lost 5 bases to trimming and J lost 1 base, with 17 bases between them. DNA of the CDR3: TGTGCCAGCAGCCCCCCTTTTGGGCAGGGTAACTATGGCTACACCTTC. Translation: CASSPPFGQGNYGYTF.

This clone was detected only once. The chain joins TRBV15 to TRBJ1-5; no definite D call. Germline V gene sequence: CDR1 LNHNV, CDR2 YYDKDF (reference sequence). V lost 4 bases and J 1 base, leaving 14 bases between the germline ends. The CDR3 has 16 amino acids. The CDR3 protein is CATSNVEIISNQPQHF. In DNA, the CDR3 is TGTGCCACCAGCAACGTCGAGATAATAAGCAATCAGCCCCAGCATTTT.

This chain connects TRBV7-8 to TRBJ1-2; D call uncertain. The ends were cut back, 1 base at V and 5 bases at J, with 17 bases in the middle. Germline-derived CDR1 and CDR2 are SGHVS and FQNEAQ. This CDR3 contains 16 residues. The CDR3 is CASSLERFRQIYGYTF. CDR3 nucleotide sequence: TGTGCCAGCAGCTTAGAACGCTTCCGGCAGATTTATGGCTACACCTTC. Supplemented by reference TRBV7-8 and TRBJ1-2, the full variable domain reads GAGVSQSPRYKVAKRGQDVALRCDPISGHVSLFWYQQALGQGPEFLTYFQNEAQLDKSGLPSDRFFAERPEGSVSTLKIQRTQQEDSAVYLCASSLERFRQIYGYTFGSGTRLTVV.

The genes are TRBV4-3 and TRBJ2-1; no definite D call. The germline V and J ends were trimmed by 0 bases and 0 bases, with 9 bases remaining between them. Germline CDR1 is LGHNA and CDR2 is YSLEER. This CDR3 has 16 residues. In nucleotides, the CDR3 is TGCGCCAGCAGCCAAGAACCTAGGAACTCCTACAATGAGCAGTTCTTC. This codes for CASSQEPRNSYNEQFF.

The rearrangement links TRBV14 to TRBJ2-7, with D maybe TRBD2 (6 bases). CDR1 is SGHDN and CDR2 is FVKESK in the germline V gene. The CDR3 totals 13 residues. Trimming removed 5 bases from V and 4 bases from J, with 12 bases in between. The CDR3 DNA reads TGTGCCAGCAGCTCGCGCCGGGGGTACGAGCAGTACTTC. Its protein product is CASSSRRGYEQYF.

This sequence joins TRBV4-1 and TRBJ2-3; D possibly corresponds to TRBD2 (5 bases). The germline CDR1 and CDR2 sequences are MGHRA and YSYEKL. The ends were cut back, 6 bases at V and 5 bases at J, with 15 bases in the middle. CDR3 size: 14 residues. The CDR3 DNA sequence: TGCGCCAGCAGTCCCGGACTGTTTGGAGATACGCAGTATTTT. Amino acid sequence: CASSPGLFGDTQYF.

V gene TRBV28 combines with J gene TRBJ2-7, with TRBD1 matching over 8 bases. V was clipped by 6 bases and J by 3 bases; unmatched bases: 7. The CDR3 is 14 residues long. Germline V gene data show CDR1 as MDHEN and CDR2 as SYDVKM. CDR3 amino acids: CASRDGGQVYEQYF. CDR3 sequence (DNA): TGTGCCAGCAGGGATGGGGGACAGGTCTACGAGCAGTACTTC.

The chain carries TRBV4-1 and TRBJ2-3; TRBD2 might be the D (6 bases). CDR1 and CDR2 from the germline V gene are MGHRA and YSYEKL. The length of the CDR3 is 14 residues. V was clipped by 2 bases and J by 6 bases, with 12 bases between them. CDR3 sequence (DNA): TGCGCCAGCAGCCAACCCTCGCGGGGTGATACGCAGTATTTT. As protein: CASSQPSRGDTQYF.

This chain uses TRBV27 with TRBJ2-7; D might be TRBD2 (7 bases). With 0 bases removed from V and 3 bases from J, the gap between germline ends came to 21 bases. Germline assignment: CDR1 MNHEY and CDR2 SMNVEV (reference sequence). This CDR3 is built from 18 residues. The CDR3 DNA reads as TGTGCCAGCAGTTTATCAGGGGGGGGGCTAGTCCGACTCTACGAGCAGTACTTC. Residues: CASSLSGGGLVRLYEQYF.

This chain joins TRBV18 and TRBJ2-5; D gene ambiguous. Trimming took off 0 bases at V and 5 bases at J, with 7 bases between the two ends. Germline values: CDR1 KGHSH, CDR2 LQKENI. CDR3 length: 13 amino acids. Here the CDR3 reads CASSPPLVETQYF. The CDR3 DNA reads TGTGCCAGCTCACCACCCCTCGTGGAGACCCAGTACTTC.

This chain connects TRBV9 to TRBJ1-1; 7 positions agree with TRBD1. The CDR3 extends over 15 amino acids. Germline trimming cut 4 bases from V and 3 bases from J; bases unmatched to any gene: 9. CDR1 is SGDLS, CDR2 YYNGEE, per germline. As DNA, the CDR3 is TGTGCCAGCAGCATCACAGGGGAATGGGACACTGAAGCTTTCTTT. This codes for CASSITGEWDTEAFF.

The chain links TRBV3-1 (or the pseudogene TRBV3-2) to TRBJ1-4, with D tentatively TRBD1 (6 bases). Per the germline V gene, CDR1 is LGHDT and CDR2 is YNNKEL (reference sequence). Trimming removed 5 bases from V and 8 bases from J, with 12 bases in between. The CDR3 totals 13 residues. CDR3 in amino acids: CASSFPGQEKLFF. CDR3 bases: TGTGCCAGCAGCTTCCCCGGACAGGAAAAACTGTTTTTT.